What follows is one T cell receptor beta chain and its context. The source of the sample is a study of cytomegalovirus exposure and HLA in healthy donors. The V gene end was trimmed by 5 bases and the J gene end by 4 bases; junction bases not matched to a gene: 6. The CDR3 has 15 amino acids. Germline V gives CDR1 MDHEN, CDR2 SYDVKM. The PCR ran on 60 Vbeta and 13 Jbeta primers. In the authors' workflow: Later, an analysis found about 80 million unique TCR beta chains, and about 10 million of these were shared. TCRdb's copy holds only in-frame clones and misses some; the assay was immunoSEQ multiplex PCR. V and J calls and clone size follow that table, whereas D and trimming were derived from the DNA. Of roughly 120,000 clones detected, around 78% appear once; the ten largest clones hold approximately 3.8%.

This clonotype was sampled from a man aged 40-49 years in good health and CMV-seronegative. The sample consisted of PBMCs. The V call is TRBV28, the J call TRBJ2-3, with TRBD2 matching 10 bases. CDR3 loop: CASSPSGGGADTQYF. Written as DNA, the CDR3 is TGTGCCAGCAGTCCTAGCGGGGGCGGGGCAGATACGCAGTATTTT.